This T cell receptor (beta chain) originates from a study of vaccination and CD4 T cells after COVID-19. Study overall: Subjects got two shots of BNT162b2 or mRNA-1273 vaccine. Findings and caveats of the study: Early post-infection timepoints were missing, and relatively few convalescent patients were studied.

Documented time point: late sampling 161 to 241 days after vaccination in a few convalescent patients. The sample's treatment: roughly 11-day PBMC culture with coronavirus spike peptide pools or control peptides (ViraFEST assay). An Oncomine TCR Beta short-read assay was used to sequence the DNA from cultured CD4+ T cells. Each CDR3 protein is one row after TCRdb ran MiXCR on the PCR reads. The sample lists 20,000 to 25,000 distinct CDR3 sequences, roughly 33% seen once, with more than 9.5% in the top ten. Trimming took 8 bases from V and 3 from J; bases not matched to a gene: 13. This CDR3 comprises 15 residues. Note on this clonotype: Its antigen is unidentified.

This sequence originates from a human donor who had recovered from COVID-19. The V and J genes are TRBV12-3 or TRBV12-4 and TRBJ2-7, with 7 bases fitting TRBD2. The specimen comprised CD4+ T cells from blood, cultured in vitro, sampled about 7 months after SARS-CoV-2 vaccination. The chain's CDR3 is CASGLQAGEGYEQYF. CDR3 nucleotides: TGTGCCAGCGGTCTACAGGCGGGGGAGGGCTACGAGCAGTACTTC.